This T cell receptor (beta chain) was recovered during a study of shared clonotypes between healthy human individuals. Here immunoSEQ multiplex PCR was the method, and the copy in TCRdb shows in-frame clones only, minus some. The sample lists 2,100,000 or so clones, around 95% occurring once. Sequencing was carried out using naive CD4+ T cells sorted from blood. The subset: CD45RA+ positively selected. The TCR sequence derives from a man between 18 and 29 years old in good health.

CDR3 in amino acids: CASRDDSGPDTQYF. In DNA form, the CDR3 reads TGTGCCAGCAGGGATGACTCCGGACCAGATACGCAGTATTTT. This chain uses TRBV2 with TRBJ2-3, with no clear D. The CDR3 length is 14 residues. CDR1 is SNHLY, CDR2 FYNNEI, per germline. Trimming removed 6 bases from V and 4 bases from J, with 14 bases in between.